The next 7 T cell receptor beta chains were all read from a single sample in a study of shared clonotypes between healthy human individuals. CD45RO negativity and positive selection for CCR7 defined naive CD8 cells, a population that excluded terminally differentiated effector memory CD45RA+ cells. Clones were sequenced by immunoSEQ multiplex PCR, and TCRdb holds only the in-frame ones, with some missing. The sample holds around 2,000,000 clones; roughly 94% are singletons and the top ten take roughly 1%. The sequenced material came from naive CD8+ T cells sorted from blood. The receptors stem from a young man in good health.

This clone came up once. The genes are TRBV6-5 and TRBJ1-1; D uncertain. This CDR3 comprises 13 residues. Germline CDR1 and CDR2: MNHEY and SVGAGI. V was clipped by 6 bases and J by 1 base, with 9 bases between them. The CDR3 loop is CASSHGPNTEAFF. In DNA form, the CDR3 reads TGTGCCAGCAGCCATGGCCCGAACACTGAAGCTTTCTTT.

This chain uses TRBV29-1 with TRBJ2-1; 7 bases map to TRBD2. J was trimmed by 7 bases and V by 0 bases; bases with no gene match: 6. Germline V CDR1 and CDR2: SQVTM, ANQGSEA. This CDR3 is 14 amino acids long. CDR3: CSVEEGGGLNEQFF. CDR3 in DNA: TGCAGCGTTGAAGAGGGGGGAGGGCTTAATGAGCAGTTCTTC.

The chain joins TRBV28 to TRBJ1-3; perhaps TRBD1 as D (5 bases). This CDR3 spans 17 amino acids. The V and J ends lost 3 bases and 4 bases respectively, with 19 bases between them. The V gene's germline CDR1 is MDHEN and CDR2 SYDVKM. The CDR3 sequence: CASSFSSGQLAGNTIYF. The CDR3 DNA follows: TGTGCCAGCAGTTTCTCATCGGGGCAGCTCGCGGGAAACACCATATATTTT. Full variable domain (outside the CDR3, taken from reference TRBV28 and TRBJ1-3): DVKVTQSSRYLVKRTGEKVFLECVQDMDHENMFWYRQDPGLGLRLIYFSYDVKMKEKGDIPEGYSVSREKKERFSLILESASTNQTSMYLCASSFSSGQLAGNTIYFGEGSWLTVV.

The rearrangement uses TRBV25-1 and TRBJ2-3; TRBD2 aligns across 11 bases. Losses at the gene ends were 5 bases for V and 2 bases for J; bases not matched to a gene: 3. Germline assignment: CDR1 MGHDK and CDR2 SYGVNS. The CDR3 is 15 residues long. The CDR3, as DNA: TGTGCCAGCAGTAAACTAGCGGGGGACACAGATACGCAGTATTTT. The encoded protein is CASSKLAGDTDTQYF.

The CDR3 sequence: CASSVSRSSSYEQYF. CDR3 in DNA: TGTGCCAGCAGTGTATCGCGGTCTAGCTCCTACGAGCAGTACTTC. The chain uses TRBV2 and TRBJ2-7, with no clear D. The CDR3 extends over 15 amino acids. Trimming stripped 4 bases from V and 0 bases from J, with 13 bases between. CDR1 and CDR2 (germline): SNHLY, FYNNEI.

V usage is TRBV7-9 and J usage is TRBJ2-3, with 11 positions matching TRBD2. Trimming removed 4 bases from V and 6 bases from J; junction bases left unmatched: 9. Germline loops: CDR1 SEHNR, CDR2 FQNEAQ (reference sequence). CDR3 length: 16 residues. The CDR3 loop is CASSSPLAGGPDTQYF. As DNA, the CDR3 is TGTGCCAGCAGCTCACCTTTAGCGGGGGGGCCCGATACGCAGTATTTT.

CDR3 loop: CASSDPAGGRPDTQYF. In DNA, the CDR3 is TGCGCCAGCAGTGATCCGGCGGGAGGCCGGCCAGATACGCAGTATTTT. The rearrangement links TRBV10-1 to TRBJ2-3; 8 bases fit TRBD2. The germline V gene has CDR1 WNHNN and CDR2 SYGVQD (reference sequence). V dropped 3 bases and J dropped 4; count of bases not matched to a gene: 9. The length of the CDR3 is 16 residues.